The next 16 T cell receptor beta chains were all read from a single sample in a study of T cell responses to AZD1222 COVID-19 vaccine. Produced via immunoSEQ multiplex PCR; TCRdb's table is partial and in-frame only. The sample contains 120,000 to 150,000 clones, about 92% of which appear only once. This specimen was peripheral blood, taken on day 0 of AZD1222 vaccination. These receptors originate from an adult in good health.

This clone was counted once. This sequence joins TRBV24-1 and TRBJ2-5; a possible D gene is TRBD1 (5 bases). Germline CDR1 and CDR2: KGHDR and SFDVKD. The CDR3 totals 12 residues. V dropped 6 bases and J dropped 5 bases, with 9 bases sitting between them. CDR3 protein: CATSRGGETQYF. The DNA for the CDR3 is TGTGCCACCAGTAGGGGCGGCGAGACCCAGTACTTC.

This rearrangement joins TRBV5-1 to TRBJ2-3, with TRBD1 matching 9 bases. CDR1 and CDR2 from the germline V gene are SGHRS and YFSETQ. Trimming at V came to 2 bases and at J to 0 bases, leaving 10 bases not matched to a gene. The CDR3 spans 18 residues. The CDR3 loop reads CASSFKTGGLFSTDTQYF. CDR3 nucleotides: TGCGCCAGCAGCTTCAAGACAGGGGGACTTTTTAGCACAGATACGCAGTATTTT.

The chain joins TRBV6-2 or TRBV6-3 to TRBJ2-3, with 13 bases identical to TRBD2. Germline V CDR1 and CDR2: MNHEY, SVGEGT. This CDR3 is 14 amino acids long. V shed 6 bases, J shed 8 bases, and the junction held 5 bases outside the gene matches. The CDR3 spells CASSKLAGGFTQYF. The CDR3 DNA reads TGTGCCAGCAGCAAACTAGCGGGAGGGTTTACGCAGTATTTT.

This clone has just one count. This chain connects TRBV2 to TRBJ2-2; a weak D match, TRBD1 (5 bases). CDR1 SNHLY and CDR2 FYNNEI come from the germline V gene. The germline V and J ends were trimmed by 6 bases and 2 bases, with 10 bases remaining between them. The CDR3 spans 14 residues. The CDR3 DNA reads TGTGCCAGCAGGTTTGACAGTAACACCGGGGAGCTGTTTTTT. It specifies CASRFDSNTGELFF.

The gene calls are TRBV6-5 and TRBJ1-2; 9 nucleotides line up with TRBD1. The V gene's germline CDR1 is MNHEY and CDR2 SVGAGI. V shed 2 bases, J shed 3 bases, and the junction held 1 base outside the gene matches. The length of the CDR3 is 14 residues. The DNA of the CDR3 is TGTGCCAGCAGTTACCGGACAGGGGACTATGGCTACACCTTC. Amino acids: CASSYRTGDYGYTF.

The V call is TRBV29-1, the J call TRBJ1-1; possibly TRBD1 for D (5 bases). The germline gives CDR1 SQVTM, CDR2 ANQGSEA. The germline V and J ends were trimmed by 4 bases and 4 bases, with 19 bases remaining between them. The CDR3 sequence is 15 residues long. CDR3 amino acids: CSVAAGRGAGTEAFF. As DNA, the CDR3 is TGCAGCGTTGCAGCAGGAAGGGGTGCAGGCACTGAAGCTTTCTTT.

The chain couples TRBV5-1 to TRBJ1-5; the match to TRBD1 covers 10 bases. Germline CDR1 is SGHRS and CDR2 is YFSETQ. The CDR3 has 20 residues. Trimming at V came to 0 bases and at J to 2 bases, leaving 14 bases not matched to a gene. CDR3 sequence: CASSLGPGQGPFTGNQPQHF. CDR3 in DNA: TGCGCCAGCAGCTTGGGGCCGGGACAGGGGCCGTTTACGGGCAATCAGCCCCAGCATTTT.

This clone occurred once. V usage is TRBV10-1 and J usage is TRBJ2-2, with D unresolved. The CDR3 runs to 14 residues. Trimming cost V 6 bases and J 0 bases, with 8 bases left between them. Germline assignment: CDR1 WNHNN and CDR2 SYGVQD (reference sequence). CDR3 protein: CASRSSSNTGELFF. The CDR3 nucleotides are TGCGCCAGCAGATCCTCATCGAACACCGGGGAGCTGTTTTTT.

The V call is TRBV7-9, the J call TRBJ2-5; possible D gene TRBD1, 5 bases. Germline CDR1 and CDR2: SEHNR and FQNEAQ (reference sequence). This CDR3 spans 14 amino acids. The germline V and J ends were trimmed by 1 base and 5 bases, with 11 bases remaining between them. The CDR3 loop is CASSLEGRVETQYF. The DNA for the CDR3 is TGTGCCAGCAGCTTAGAGGGCAGGGTGGAGACCCAGTACTTC.

The chain uses TRBV5-5 and TRBJ1-6; no firm D call. The germline V gene encodes CDR1 SGHKS and CDR2 YYEKEE (reference sequence). The V end lost 3 bases, the J end lost 12 bases, and 13 bases lay between the germline ends. CDR3 length equals 13 residues. This chain's CDR3 is CASSSDPHGPLHF. CDR3 bases: TGTGCCAGCAGCTCAGACCCACATGGACCCCTCCACTTT. Together with reference TRBV5-5 and TRBJ1-6, the CDR3 gives the full variable domain: DAGVTQSPTHLIKTRGQQVTLRCSPISGHKSVSWYQQVLGQGPQFIFQYYEKEERGRGNFPDRFSARQFPNYSSELNVNALLLGDSALYLCASSSDPHGPLHFGNGTRLTVT.

This clone has just a few counts. V usage is TRBV18 and J usage is TRBJ1-1, with a possible D match to TRBD1 (5 bases). V gave up 2 bases and J gave up 0 bases, with 10 bases separating them. The germline V gene encodes CDR1 KGHSH and CDR2 LQKENI. This CDR3 comprises 15 residues. CDR3 loop: CASSPNADMNTEAFF. Written as DNA, the CDR3 is TGTGCCAGCTCACCAAATGCGGACATGAACACTGAAGCTTTCTTT.

This clone came up a few times. The rearrangement joins TRBV19 to TRBJ1-1; D gene ambiguous. This CDR3 comprises 13 residues. V shed 1 base and J shed 4 bases, with 7 bases lying between them. From germline, CDR1 is LNHDA and CDR2 SQIVND (reference sequence). CDR3 in DNA: TGTGCCAGTAGTATAGTGGCCGGCACTGAAGCTTTCTTT. This gives the protein CASSIVAGTEAFF.

As DNA, the CDR3 is TGCGCCAGCAGCCAACAGGATACGCAGTATTTT. Its translation: CASSQQDTQYF. The rearrangement uses TRBV5-1 and TRBJ2-3; D remains unclear. The CDR3 is 11 amino acids. CDR1 is SGHRS and CDR2 is YFSETQ in the germline V gene. Between the trimmed V and J ends, which lost 4 bases and 6 bases, there was a span of 6 bases.

The chain employs TRBV10-3 and TRBJ2-1, with TRBD2 identical over 13 bases. Germline-derived CDR1 and CDR2 are ENHRY and SYGVKD. The CDR3 length is 16 residues. The V and J ends lost 4 bases and 7 bases, in that order; junction bases with no gene match: 7. This chain's CDR3 is CAISGTSGRRWNEQFF. The CDR3 nucleotides are TGTGCCATCAGTGGGACTAGCGGGAGAAGATGGAATGAGCAGTTCTTC.

The chain employs TRBV6-5 and TRBJ1-1, with D unresolved. This CDR3 spans 13 amino acids. The germline V gene encodes CDR1 MNHEY and CDR2 SVGAGI. V lost 2 bases, J lost 4 bases, and 8 bases lay in between. The CDR3: CASSYNRITEAFF. The DNA of the CDR3 is TGTGCCAGCAGTTACAACAGAATCACTGAAGCTTTCTTT.

The chain links TRBV2 to TRBJ2-2; TRBD1 matches 11 bases. The germline gives CDR1 SNHLY, CDR2 FYNNEI. CDR3 length: 16 residues. Unmatched junction bases numbered 10, after V lost 9 bases and J lost 4 bases. The CDR3 region is CASFFGGTGGTGELFF. The CDR3 DNA reads as TGTGCCAGTTTCTTTGGAGGGACAGGGGGCACCGGGGAGCTGTTTTTT.